Listed here are 21 T cell receptor beta chains from one sample, sequenced in a study of blood T cell repertoires in COVID-19. The data were produced by immunoSEQ multiplex PCR, yet TCRdb's version contains in-frame clones alone and is incomplete. Found here are tens of thousands of clones, 86% of them singletons; the top ten hold 2%. The material sequenced was peripheral blood. These receptors were obtained from a man between 25 and 39 years old with acute or convalescent COVID-19.

This chain joins TRBV6-5 and TRBJ1-1; D not certain. Deletions cut 7 bases from V and 1 base from J, with 16 bases between. Germline CDR1 MNHEY, CDR2 SVGAGI. The CDR3 totals 15 residues. CDR3 bases: TGTGCCAGCATGGCGGTCAGTGCCTCGAACACTGAAGCTTTCTTT. It is translated as CASMAVSASNTEAFF.

The chain joins TRBV2 to TRBJ2-6, with D unclear. Between the trimmed V and J ends, which lost 6 bases and 0 bases, there was a span of 15 bases. The CDR3 has 17 residues. Germline CDR1 and CDR2: SNHLY and FYNNEI. The CDR3 region has the DNA TGTGCCAGCAGGCGTAGACCGGGTTACTCTGGGGCCAACGTCCTGACTTTC. This translates into CASRRRPGYSGANVLTF.

The chain combines TRBV9 with TRBJ1-2; TRBD1 is a possible D gene (5 bases). This CDR3 comprises 13 residues. The germline V and J ends were trimmed by 4 bases and 2 bases, with 9 bases remaining between them. In germline, CDR1 is SGDLS, CDR2 YYNGEE. CDR3 DNA sequence: TGTGCCAGCAGCCTACGGGGGAACTATGGCTACACCTTC. Translated: CASSLRGNYGYTF.

This rearrangement joins TRBV19 to TRBJ2-1, with TRBD2 as a possible D gene (6 bases). In germline, CDR1 is LNHDA, CDR2 SQIVND (reference sequence). V was clipped by 4 bases and J by 13 bases, with 20 bases between them. The CDR3 is 14 residues long. The CDR3 reads CASSRGAGTSEQFF. DNA for the CDR3: TGTGCCAGTAGTAGAGGCGCCGGGACTTCGGAACAGTTCTTC.

Here the CDR3 reads CASSQGGGAWTEAFF. CDR3 DNA: TGTGCCAGCAGCCAAGGCGGGGGGGCCTGGACTGAAGCTTTCTTT. This chain connects TRBV3-1 (or the pseudogene TRBV3-2) to TRBJ1-1, with D possibly TRBD1 on 6 matching bases. The CDR3 is 15 amino acids. Germline CDR1 reads LGHDT; CDR2 reads YNNKEL (reference sequence). V lost 1 base and J lost 5, with 14 bases in between.

The chain links TRBV5-6 to TRBJ1-1; D is perhaps TRBD1 (5 bases). Trimming cost V 2 bases and J 1 base, with 9 bases left between them. The CDR3 is made up of 14 amino acids. Germline V gene lookup returns CDR1 SGHDT and CDR2 YYEEEE. CDR3 nucleotides: TGTGCCAGCAGCTTTCGGCAGGGGAACACTGAAGCTTTCTTT. This sequence encodes CASSFRQGNTEAFF.

The chain joins TRBV25-1 to TRBJ2-1; tentative D call: TRBD1 (5 bases). Germline-derived CDR1 and CDR2 are MGHDK and SYGVNS. The CDR3 is 15 residues long. The V gene lost 4 bases and the J gene lost 7 bases, with 17 bases spanning the gap. CDR3 protein: CASSGDMTELNEQFF. CDR3 coding DNA: TGTGCCAGCAGTGGGGATATGACAGAACTGAATGAGCAGTTCTTC. The full variable domain, its missing parts supplied by reference TRBV25-1 and TRBJ2-1, is EADIYQTPRYLVIGTGKKITLECSQTMGHDKMYWYQQDPGMELHLIHYSYGVNSTEKGDLSSESTVSRIRTEHFPLTLESARPSHTSQYLCASSGDMTELNEQFFGPGTRLTVL.

The V and J genes are TRBV7-2 and TRBJ1-1; D uncertain. V gave up 2 bases and J gave up 1 base, with 11 bases separating them. Per the germline V gene, CDR1 is SGHTA and CDR2 is FQGNSA. The CDR3 sequence is 15 residues long. The CDR3 loop is CASSLYAPPNTEAFF. CDR3 sequence (DNA): TGTGCCAGCAGCTTATACGCGCCCCCGAACACTGAAGCTTTCTTT.

The chain recombines TRBV30 with TRBJ1-5; weak D call: TRBD1 (5 bases). CDR3 size: 13 residues. CDR1 and CDR2 (germline): GTSNPN, SVGIG (reference sequence). V lost 1 base to trimming and J lost 7 bases, with 11 bases between them. The CDR3 coding sequence is TGTGCCTGGAGTGGACAGCGAGGCCAGCCCCAGCATTTT. Its translation is CAWSGQRGQPQHF.

This chain uses TRBV14 with TRBJ1-5, with D unclear. Germline CDR1 reads SGHDN; CDR2 reads FVKESK. Trimming removed 4 bases at V and 3 bases at J, with 7 bases between. The CDR3 spans 13 residues. The DNA for the CDR3 is TGTGCCAGCAGCCTTCTCCCCAATCAGCCCCAGCATTTT. Its translation: CASSLLPNQPQHF.

The chain employs TRBV5-1 and TRBJ2-1, with 7 positions matching TRBD2. The CDR3 extends over 17 amino acids. In germline, CDR1 is SGHRS, CDR2 YFSETQ. V was pared by 4 bases and J by 4 bases, with 14 bases of the junction left unmatched. This CDR3 is CASSPRSGGGPYNEQFF. CDR3 sequence (DNA): TGCGCCAGCAGCCCAAGGTCCGGCGGGGGACCTTACAATGAGCAGTTCTTC.

In the case of this clone: Other DNA sequences in the sample encode the same CDR3. The chain combines TRBV2 with TRBJ1-1; D is undetermined. CDR1 and CDR2 from the germline V gene are SNHLY and FYNNEI. The CDR3 sequence is 14 residues long. Trimming left V 3 bases short and J 1 base short, with 9 bases between. The CDR3 sequence: CASSENRGNTEAFF. The CDR3 DNA reads as TGTGCCAGCAGTGAGAACCGGGGGAACACTGAAGCTTTCTTT. The variable domain in full, completed from reference TRBV2 and TRBJ1-1, reads EPEVTQTPSHQVTQMGQEVILRCVPISNHLYFYWYRQILGQKVEFLVSFYNNEISEKSEIFDDQFSVERPDGSNFTLKIRSTKLEDSAMYFCASSENRGNTEAFFGQGTRLTVV.

This chain connects TRBV2 to TRBJ1-1; tentatively, D is TRBD1 (6 bases). This CDR3 has 14 residues. Germline V gene lookup returns CDR1 SNHLY and CDR2 FYNNEI. V lost 7 bases, J lost 0 bases, and 12 bases lay in between. The DNA for the CDR3 is TGTGCCAGCATGACAGGAGCCATGAACACTGAAGCTTTCTTT. Its protein product is CASMTGAMNTEAFF.

The chain uses TRBV7-2 and TRBJ2-3; the match to TRBD2 covers 9 bases. Trimming at V came to 5 bases and at J to 2 bases, leaving 8 bases not matched to a gene. CDR3 length equals 16 residues. Germline V gene sequence: CDR1 SGHTA, CDR2 FQGNSA. CDR3 DNA sequence: TGTGCCAGCAGCCTCCTAGCGGGAACGTACACAGATACGCAGTATTTT. Protein sequence: CASSLLAGTYTDTQYF. The complete variable domain, with remaining parts taken from reference TRBV7-2 and TRBJ2-3, reads GAGVSQSPSNKVTEKGKDVELRCDPISGHTALYWYRQSLGQGLEFLIYFQGNSAPDKSGLPSDRFSAERTGGSVSTLTIQRTQQEDSAVYLCASSLLAGTYTDTQYFGPGTRLTVL.

The chain is built from TRBV15 and TRBJ1-6; possibly TRBD1 for D (6 bases). The ends were cut back, 1 base at V and 7 bases at J, with 14 bases in the middle. The CDR3 length is 16 residues. The germline gives CDR1 LNHNV, CDR2 YYDKDF (reference sequence). The CDR3 region has the DNA TGTGCCACCAGCAGAGGGCGGCTGGGGGCAAATTCACCCCTCCACTTT. It yields the protein CATSRGRLGANSPLHF.

This rearrangement joins TRBV6-5 to TRBJ1-2; weak D call: TRBD1 (6 bases). V was trimmed by 4 bases and J by 6 bases, leaving 15 bases between them. The CDR3 has 14 amino acids. In germline, CDR1 is MNHEY, CDR2 SVGAGI. The CDR3, as DNA: TGTGCCAGCAGTTTCACGACAGGTGGTCATGGCTACACCTTC. It specifies CASSFTTGGHGYTF.

The count of this clone is one. This sequence joins TRBV7-3 and TRBJ1-1; D may be TRBD1 (6 bases). V was clipped by 5 bases and J by 4 bases, with 11 bases between them. The CDR3 runs to 13 residues. Germline V gives CDR1 SGHTA, CDR2 FQGTGA. The CDR3 reads CASSLTGSTEAFF. The CDR3 coding sequence is TGTGCCAGCAGCCTCACAGGGAGCACTGAAGCTTTCTTT.

V gene TRBV2 combines with J gene TRBJ1-1; TRBD1 matches 9 bases. Trimming removed 6 bases from V and 12 bases from J; junction bases left unmatched: 5. Germline lookup yields CDR1 SNHLY and CDR2 FYNNEI. CDR3 length equals 11 residues. In DNA form, the CDR3 reads TGTGCCAGCAGAGGGACAGGGAGACCTTTCTTT. Its protein product is CASRGTGRPFF. The entire variable domain, with the rest obtained from reference TRBV2 and TRBJ1-1, is as follows: EPEVTQTPSHQVTQMGQEVILRCVPISNHLYFYWYRQILGQKVEFLVSFYNNEISEKSEIFDDQFSVERPDGSNFTLKIRSTKLEDSAMYFCASRGTGRPFFGQGTRLTVV.

V gene TRBV6-5 combines with J gene TRBJ1-2, with 9 bases matching TRBD1. Germline CDR1 and CDR2: MNHEY and SVGAGI. The V segment lost 6 bases and the J segment 6 bases; nucleotides outside the gene matches: 2. The CDR3 has 12 amino acids. CDR3 coding DNA: TGTGCCAGCAGCCGGACAGGGGATGGCTACACCTTC. Translating it yields CASSRTGDGYTF.

This clone was detected only a few times. The CDR3 here is CATSDSGMSEQFF. The CDR3 nucleotides are TGTGCCACCAGTGATTCAGGGATGAGTGAGCAGTTCTTC. The chain uses TRBV24-1 and TRBJ2-1; TRBD1 is a possible D gene (5 bases). Germline-derived CDR1 and CDR2 are KGHDR and SFDVKD. V was shortened by 2 bases and J by 9 bases, with 10 bases between the two germline ends. This CDR3 is built from 13 residues.

The chain uses TRBV14 and TRBJ2-1; 9 nucleotides agree with TRBD2. The CDR3 runs to 16 residues. The V gene's germline CDR1 is SGHDN and CDR2 FVKESK. Trimming took 3 bases from V and 4 from J; bases not matched to a gene: 7. The CDR3 spells CASSHAGLALYNEQFF. The DNA of the CDR3 is TGTGCCAGCAGCCACGCCGGACTAGCGCTTTACAATGAGCAGTTCTTC.